The entry below gives a single T cell receptor beta chain sequence along with its context. What it binds is unknown. This record belongs to a study of regulatory T cells in long-lasting Graves disease. Whole-study findings and limits: Persistent disease was associated with favored TRBV28 usage and with favored use of TRBJ1-2 and TRBJ2-5.

Trimming removed 3 bases at V and 4 bases at J, with 12 bases between. The CDR3 is 14 amino acids. CDR1 SGHAT and CDR2 FQNNGV come from the germline V gene. Documented time point: newly diagnosed GD, antithyroid drugs for less than 3 months. PBMC-extracted RNA yielded the TCR library. Diagnosis followed American Thyroid Association guidelines for Graves' disease. Sequencing libraries for TCR beta were prepared with iRepertoire HTBI primers and Arm-PCR of CDR3 regions. TCRdb re-called the multiplex PCR reads with MiXCR, one entry per CDR3 protein. The sample carries hundreds of thousands of distinct CDR3 sequences, 15% recorded once. This same sample was also part of a study on T cells in Graves' hyperthyroidism and ophthalmopathy. That report notes: The study defined stable Graves' hyperthyroidism as no ophthalmopathy progression within 18 months. Each patient was aged 18 to 65 and had newly diagnosed hyperthyroidism of under 2 months' duration.

The source of this sequence is a woman aged 35 to 49 with Graves disease. This specimen was peripheral blood mononuclear cells (PBMCs), taken at new diagnosis, from a patient treated with antithyroid drugs. The chain couples TRBV11-2 to TRBJ1-1; D perhaps matches TRBD1 (6 bases). In DNA form, the CDR3 reads TGTGCCAGCAGCTTTACACAGGGAAGCACTGAAGCTTTCTTT. This sequence encodes CASSFTQGSTEAFF.